The clone carrying this T cell receptor (beta chain) was detected ten times or more. The record originates from a study of breast tumors, draining lymph nodes, adjacent tissues. Via MiXCR, TCRdb re-called the multiplex PCR reads, giving one row per CDR3 protein. This table has fewer than 200,000 distinct CDR3 sequences, roughly a third appearing once. Breast cancer patients provided tissue from their axillary draining lymph nodes. The receptor comes from a female donor with breast cancer. Some clones in this sample may be carry-over from other donors' samples. Sequenced input: axillary lymph node tissue.

In nucleotides, the CDR3 is TGTGCCAGCAGCGTAGAGGCGGACTCCTACAATGAGCAGTTCTTC. It codes for CASSVEADSYNEQFF. The chain uses TRBV9 and TRBJ2-1; no clear D. Per the germline V gene, CDR1 is SGDLS and CDR2 is YYNGEE. Trimming removed 0 bases from V and 0 bases from J, with 7 bases in between. There are 15 residues in the CDR3. The full variable domain, with the rest looked up from reference TRBV9 and TRBJ2-1, is DSGVTQTPKHLITATGQRVTLRCSPRSGDLSVYWYQQSLDQGLQFLIQYYNGEERAKGNILERFSAQQFPDLHSELNLSSLELGDSALYFCASSVEADSYNEQFFGPGTRLTVL.